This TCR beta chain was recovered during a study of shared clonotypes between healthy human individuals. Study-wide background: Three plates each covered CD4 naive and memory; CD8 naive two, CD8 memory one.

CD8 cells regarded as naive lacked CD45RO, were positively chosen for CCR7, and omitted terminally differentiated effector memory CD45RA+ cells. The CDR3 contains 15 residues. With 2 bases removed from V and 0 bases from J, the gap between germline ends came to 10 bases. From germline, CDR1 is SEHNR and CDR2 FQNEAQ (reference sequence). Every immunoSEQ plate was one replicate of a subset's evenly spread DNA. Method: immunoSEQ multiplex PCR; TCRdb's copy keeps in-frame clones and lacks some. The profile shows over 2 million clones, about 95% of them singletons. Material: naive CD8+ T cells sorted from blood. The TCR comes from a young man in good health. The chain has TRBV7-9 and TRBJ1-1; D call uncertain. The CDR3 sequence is CASSLTYSLNTEAFF. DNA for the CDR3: TGTGCCAGCAGCTTAACGTACAGTTTGAACACTGAAGCTTTCTTT.